The 21 T cell receptor beta chains given below trace back to one sample, sequenced in a study of OX40 agonist ivuxolimab in advanced cancers. Repertoires were generated with immunoSEQ multiplex PCR, while TCRdb's copy carries only in-frame clones and drops some. Of 35,000 to 45,000 clones in the sample, 86% were seen once. The sequences come from CD4+ or CD8+ T cells sorted from blood, collected in a trial of the OX40 agonist ivuxolimab. Receptors originate from an adult with an advanced solid tumor such as melanoma, head and neck, liver or kidney cancer.

This sequence joins TRBV5-5 and TRBJ2-7, with D tentatively TRBD2 (5 bases). There are 18 residues in the CDR3. Germline values: CDR1 SGHKS, CDR2 YYEKEE (reference sequence). The V and J ends lost 0 bases and 2 bases respectively, with 21 bases between them. The CDR3 loop is CASSLGSLRGRGTYEQYF. The CDR3, as DNA: TGTGCCAGCAGCTTGGGGAGCTTACGAGGGAGAGGCACCTACGAGCAGTACTTC.

The rearrangement uses TRBV9 and TRBJ2-5, with 13 bases matching TRBD2. J gave up 2 bases and V 3 bases, and 4 bases lay outside the gene matches. The CDR3 consists of 16 residues. Per germline, CDR1 SGDLS and CDR2 YYNGEE. The CDR3 reads CASSGLAGGPQETQYF. The DNA for the CDR3 is TGTGCCAGCAGCGGACTAGCGGGGGGCCCGCAAGAGACCCAGTACTTC.

This clone was recorded a few times. This chain links TRBV9 with TRBJ2-5; TRBD1 or TRBD2 may be the D gene (5 bases each). CDR1 and CDR2 (germline): SGDLS, YYNGEE. The length of the CDR3 is 13 residues. V was shortened by 2 bases and J by 2 bases, with 7 bases between the two germline ends. CDR3 bases: TGTGCCAGCAGCGTGGGGGTGCAAGAGACCCAGTACTTC. It yields the protein CASSVGVQETQYF. The variable domain in full, with the rest retrieved from reference TRBV9 and TRBJ2-5, is DSGVTQTPKHLITATGQRVTLRCSPRSGDLSVYWYQQSLDQGLQFLIQYYNGEERAKGNILERFSAQQFPDLHSELNLSSLELGDSALYFCASSVGVQETQYFGPGTRLLVL.

V and J are TRBV11-2 and TRBJ1-1; D remains ambiguous. V shed 3 bases and J shed 4 bases, with 12 bases lying between them. Germline CDR1 SGHAT, CDR2 FQNNGV. The CDR3 covers 14 residues. The CDR3 region has the DNA TGTGCCAGCAGCTTGGCCGACGAACCCACTGAAGCTTTCTTT. This sequence encodes CASSLADEPTEAFF.

The rearrangement uses TRBV9 and TRBJ2-1, with a tentative D call TRBD2 (6 bases). The ends were cut back, 0 bases at V and 5 bases at J, with 18 bases in the middle. From germline, CDR1 is SGDLS and CDR2 YYNGEE. There are 17 residues in the CDR3. This CDR3 reads CASSVDLAGPPDNEQFF. The CDR3 region has the DNA TGTGCCAGCAGCGTAGATTTGGCGGGGCCCCCCGACAATGAGCAGTTCTTC. The whole variable domain, remainder taken from reference TRBV9 and TRBJ2-1, is DSGVTQTPKHLITATGQRVTLRCSPRSGDLSVYWYQQSLDQGLQFLIQYYNGEERAKGNILERFSAQQFPDLHSELNLSSLELGDSALYFCASSVDLAGPPDNEQFFGPGTRLTVL.

The table lists this clone with a count of one. V is TRBV6-5 and J is TRBJ1-6, with a possible D match to TRBD1 (6 bases). V lost 4 bases to trimming and J lost 8 bases, with 9 bases between them. CDR3 size: 13 residues. The germline CDR1 and CDR2 sequences are MNHEY and SVGAGI. This CDR3 reads CASSLTGYSPLHF. The CDR3, as DNA: TGTGCCAGCAGTTTAACAGGGTATTCACCCCTCCACTTT.

J is TRBJ2-1 and V is TRBV6-5; no clear D gene. Trimming shortened V by 0 bases and J by 8 bases, and 14 bases separated the two germline ends. Germline V gene sequence: CDR1 MNHEY, CDR2 SVGAGI. The CDR3 spans 15 residues. CDR3 sequence: CASSYSNAGHDEQFF. The DNA of the CDR3 is TGTGCCAGCAGTTACTCGAACGCCGGGCACGATGAGCAGTTCTTC.

V usage is TRBV7-2 and J usage is TRBJ2-1; possibly TRBD2 for D (5 bases). The CDR3 consists of 13 residues. V was pared by 5 bases and J by 8 bases, with 13 bases between. Germline assignment: CDR1 SGHTA and CDR2 FQGNSA. CDR3 amino acids: CASSPPAGDEQFF. CDR3 DNA: TGTGCCAGCAGCCCCCCCGCCGGGGATGAGCAGTTCTTC.

This clone was seen a handful of times. The V and J genes are TRBV19 and TRBJ1-2; D is undetermined. Trimming stripped 4 bases from V and 1 base from J, with 4 bases between. This CDR3 has 12 residues. Germline loops: CDR1 LNHDA, CDR2 SQIVND (reference sequence). This chain's CDR3 is CASSRDNYGYTF. As DNA, the CDR3 is TGTGCCAGTAGTAGGGATAACTATGGCTACACCTTC.

The V and J genes are TRBV7-9 and TRBJ1-1; 8 bases fit TRBD1. V shed 1 base, J shed 5 bases, and the junction held 6 bases outside the gene matches. The CDR3 is 15 amino acids. Germline-derived CDR1 and CDR2 are SEHNR and FQNEAQ (reference sequence). CDR3 sequence (DNA): TGTGCCAGCAGCTTAGACGACAGGGGTGATACTGAAGCTTTCTTT. Translated: CASSLDDRGDTEAFF.

The V call is TRBV27, the J call TRBJ1-5, with D perhaps matching TRBD1 (5 bases). The ends were cut back, 5 bases at V and 3 bases at J, with 17 bases in the middle. CDR1 and CDR2 from the germline V gene are MNHEY and SMNVEV (reference sequence). This CDR3 spans 16 amino acids. DNA of the CDR3: TGTGCCAGCAGTCCACGGGACCGTTACGCCAATCAGCCCCAGCATTTT. Amino acid sequence: CASSPRDRYANQPQHF.

The rearrangement uses TRBV7-9 and TRBJ2-1, with 7 bases aligning to TRBD2. V shed 5 bases, J shed 5 bases, and the junction held 9 bases outside the gene matches. The CDR3 sequence is 15 residues long. CDR1 and CDR2 from the germline V gene are SEHNR and FQNEAQ (reference sequence). CDR3 DNA: TGTGCCAGCAGCCCCTTGGTAGCGGGTAACAATGAGCAGTTCTTC. It encodes CASSPLVAGNNEQFF.

The V and J genes are TRBV9 and TRBJ2-3, with 12 bases lining up with TRBD1. The CDR3 is 16 residues long. V lost 4 bases to trimming and J lost 6 bases; unmatched junction nucleotides: 9. CDR1 and CDR2 from the germline V gene are SGDLS and YYNGEE. The CDR3 DNA reads as TGTGCCAGCAGCTTAAGCCGGGACAGGGGGCTTGATACGCAGTATTTT. Its translation is CASSLSRDRGLDTQYF.

The chain is built from TRBV19 and TRBJ2-7; TRBD1 is a possible D gene (6 bases). CDR1 and CDR2 from the germline V gene are LNHDA and SQIVND (reference sequence). This CDR3 is built from 14 residues. V lost 4 bases to trimming and J lost 4 bases, with 14 bases between them. The CDR3: CASSNPGHPYEQYF. DNA for the CDR3: TGTGCCAGTAGTAACCCGGGACATCCATACGAGCAGTACTTC.

The chain recombines TRBV4-1 with TRBJ1-5; TRBD1 agrees at 8 bases. CDR1 is MGHRA, CDR2 YSYEKL, per germline. V shed 2 bases and J 0 bases; nucleotides not matched to a gene: 12. This CDR3 is 19 amino acids long. The CDR3 region is CASSQYLGQGKSSNQPQHF. CDR3 DNA sequence: TGCGCCAGCAGCCAATACCTCGGACAGGGCAAAAGTAGCAATCAGCCCCAGCATTTT.

The genes are TRBV7-8 and TRBJ1-3, with D possibly matching TRBD1 (5 bases). CDR1 is SGHVS and CDR2 is FQNEAQ in the germline V gene. The length of the CDR3 is 12 residues. Trimming took off 5 bases at V and 5 bases at J, with 7 bases between the two ends. The CDR3 reads CASSGTRNTIYF. The CDR3, as DNA: TGTGCCAGCAGCGGGACCCGAAACACCATATATTTT.

A single count supports this clone. V and J are TRBV11-1 and TRBJ2-5; no clear D. V was cut by 3 bases and J by 5 bases, with 7 bases left in between. The CDR3 is 12 amino acids. Looked up from germline, CDR1 is SGHAT and CDR2 is FQDESV (reference sequence). The CDR3 DNA is TGTGCCAGCAGCTTCGGCGAGGAGACCCAGTACTTC. Its translation is CASSFGEETQYF.

The V and J genes are TRBV19 and TRBJ1-2, with a possible D match to TRBD1 (5 bases). The CDR3 contains 17 residues. Germline V gene lookup returns CDR1 LNHDA and CDR2 SQIVND (reference sequence). V lost 5 bases, J lost 4 bases, and 23 bases lay in between. CDR3 residues: CASSHKGRGRGPYGYTF. CDR3 nucleotide sequence: TGTGCCAGTAGTCATAAGGGGCGAGGTAGGGGCCCCTATGGCTACACCTTC.

The chain joins TRBV27 to TRBJ2-1; no reliable D call. The CDR3 spans 14 residues. V lost 0 bases to trimming and J lost 3 bases, with 6 bases between them. Germline V CDR1 and CDR2: MNHEY, SMNVEV (reference sequence). Here the CDR3 DNA reads TGTGCCAGCAGTTTATCTATAAGCTACAATGAGCAGTTCTTC. It codes for CASSLSISYNEQFF.

The chain has TRBV5-1 and TRBJ2-2; no clear D. Germline CDR1 is SGHRS and CDR2 is YFSETQ. The CDR3 runs to 14 residues. The V end was cut by 4 bases, the J end by 2 bases, with 9 bases between. CDR3 nucleotide sequence: TGCGCCAGCAGCACCTGGGGTAACACCGGGGAGCTGTTTTTT. Residues: CASSTWGNTGELFF.

The chain carries TRBV6-5 and TRBJ2-1, with D perhaps matching TRBD1 (6 bases). The CDR3 length is 13 residues. V lost 2 bases and J 5 bases, leaving 7 bases between the germline ends. The V gene's germline CDR1 is MNHEY and CDR2 SVGAGI. The CDR3 sequence: CASSYRGNNEQFF. In nucleotides, the CDR3 is TGTGCCAGCAGTTACAGGGGGAACAATGAGCAGTTCTTC.